The TCR beta chain under discussion was sequenced for a study of blood T cell repertoires in COVID-19. Looking at the study overall: The United States, Italy and Spain provided the acute and convalescent COVID-19 samples. The cDNA or gDNA used as material had been derived from T cells, B-cell-depleted T cells, or PBMCs.

CDR1 and CDR2 from the germline V gene are MGHRA and YSYEKL. J was trimmed by 2 bases and V by 1 base; bases with no gene match: 8. The CDR3 loop spans 16 amino acids. Original handling: Estimated nucleated cell counts came from reference gene primer amplification. TCRdb keeps only in-frame clones here, not all; method: immunoSEQ multiplex PCR. The V and J calls and clone size come from that table; D and trimming were worked out from the DNA. This table holds about 370,000 clones, 80% to 90% found once. The sequence was collected from a woman between 25 and 40 years old with COVID-19, enrolled during active disease. The sample taken for sequencing was peripheral blood. The chain links TRBV4-1 to TRBJ2-7; 7 bases are a match to TRBD2. The CDR3 loop reads CASSQAGGLGTYEQYF. DNA of the CDR3: TGCGCCAGCAGCCAAGCGGGGGGACTGGGGACCTACGAGCAGTACTTC.